Below, one TCR beta chain is given with its context. This clone was recorded once. Its antigen is still unknown. There are no base qualities to consult, and no much larger clone falls within one base. The junction shows trimming of 0 bases on V and 2 bases on J, plus 8 bases between the germline ends. The cysteine opens and the phenylalanine closes a CDR3 of 15 amino acids. Solely the CDR3 DNA is kept, with 45 bases framed from the first base. The germline V gene (reference sequence) sets CDR1 to LGHDT and CDR2 to YNNKEL. The source of the sample is a study of control samples from healthy donors and cancer patients (dated by TCRdb to the early 2020s). The library was generated by the immunoSEQ multiplex PCR assay. The table comes from immuneACCESS by way of TCRdb, which keeps in-frame sequences with V and J called. Part of the clones is missing from these tables; in studies checked, under half for an unresolved V gene and the rest for unknown reasons. The sample contains approximately 92,000 clones, 85% to 95% of them found a single time. The ten biggest clones cover approximately 1.5% of the sample.

Sequencing was performed on blood. This clonotype was obtained from a woman aged 25 to 39 in good health. The chain is assembled from TRBV3-1 (or the pseudogene TRBV3-2) and TRBJ2-1, with the D call tentatively TRBD1 or TRBD2, each fitting 6 bases. CDR3 loop: CASSQDRGPYNEQFF. At the DNA level, the sequence is TGTGCCAGCAGCCAAGATCGGGGGCCCTACAATGAGCAGTTCTTC.